What follows are 28 T cell receptor beta chains derived from one specimen sequenced in a study of molecular identifiers for immune sequencing clone quantification. Via MiXCR, TCRdb re-called the PCR reads, giving one row per CDR3 protein. The sample holds about 510,000 distinct CDR3 sequences, roughly a fifth seen once. The specimen was naive CD8+ T cells from blood, with Jurkat cell RNA spiked in. Subset specified: FACS-sorted CD8+CD4-CCR7+CD45RA+ naive T cells. The receptors were gathered from a human donor in good health. Some libraries in this study had Jurkat cell RNA spiked in.

This clonotype turned up a few times. This sequence joins TRBV4-3 and TRBJ2-7, with a possible D match to TRBD2 (5 bases). This CDR3 has 17 amino acids. Germline loops: CDR1 LGHNA, CDR2 YSLEER. V lost 0 bases and J 1 base, leaving 16 bases between the germline ends. The CDR3 here is CASSQDWSGRSSYEQYF. The CDR3 DNA sequence: TGCGCCAGCAGCCAAGATTGGTCGGGGAGAAGTTCCTACGAGCAGTACTTC.

This clonotype was seen a handful of times. This rearrangement joins TRBV2 to TRBJ2-7, with 10 bases identical to TRBD2. This CDR3 region has 15 residues. Trimming at V came to 8 bases and at J to 2 bases, leaving 9 bases not matched to a gene. Germline lookup yields CDR1 SNHLY and CDR2 FYNNEI. The CDR3 DNA follows: TGTGCCAGCGGTGGAAAGCGGGAGGGAACCTACGAGCAGTACTTC. It specifies CASGGKREGTYEQYF.

This clonotype was recorded at least ten times. This chain connects TRBV20-1 to TRBJ2-7; tentative D call: TRBD2 (6 bases). Trimming stripped 0 bases from V and 5 bases from J, with 17 bases between. Germline lookup yields CDR1 DFQATT and CDR2 SNEGSKA (reference sequence). The CDR3 is 15 residues long. CDR3 sequence (DNA): TGCAGTGCTAGAGATCCCCTGGGGGGTATCGACGAGCAGTACTTC. This sequence encodes CSARDPLGGIDEQYF.

Details on this clonotype: Given a much more abundant clone one base away, this may be a read error. The CDR3 does not end in the conserved phenylalanine or tryptophan, so this is likely a read error. The chain uses TRBV6-6 and TRBJ1-1, with 8 nucleotides matching TRBD1. The CDR3 contains 14 residues. V shed 2 bases and J 5 bases; nucleotides not matched to a gene: 4. Germline V gene lookup returns CDR1 MNHNY and CDR2 SVGAGI (reference sequence). The CDR3 DNA reads as TGTGCCAGCAGTTACAGGACAGGGATTACTGAAGCTTTCCTT. Translating gives CASSYRTGITEAFL.

This clonotype was observed at least ten times. This rearrangement joins TRBV7-8 to TRBJ2-2; tentatively, D is TRBD1 or TRBD2 (5 bases each). CDR1 is SGHVS and CDR2 is FQNEAQ in the germline V gene. This CDR3 spans 15 amino acids. V was pared by 5 bases and J by 1 base, with 11 bases between. This CDR3 reads CASSRGRLNTGELFF. Here the CDR3 DNA reads TGTGCCAGCAGCCGGGGACGGTTGAACACCGGGGAGCTGTTTTTT.

This clonotype was observed at least ten times. V usage is TRBV20-1 and J usage is TRBJ2-7, with D possibly TRBD2 on 6 matching bases. This CDR3 contains 13 residues. Germline CDR1 and CDR2: DFQATT and SNEGSKA (reference sequence). V was shortened by 0 bases and J by 2 bases, with 8 bases between the two germline ends. Here the CDR3 DNA reads TGCAGTGCTAGAGATAGCGGAACCTACGAGCAGTACTTC. Its protein is CSARDSGTYEQYF.

V gene TRBV7-9 combines with J gene TRBJ2-2; D is unclear. V gave up 4 bases and J gave up 6 bases, with 12 bases separating them. The CDR3 has 14 amino acids. Germline values: CDR1 SEHNR, CDR2 FQNEAQ (reference sequence). CDR3 protein: CASSSPPSPGELFF. The CDR3 coding sequence is TGTGCCAGCAGCTCCCCCCCGAGCCCCGGGGAGCTGTTTTTT.

There are a few counts of this clonotype. The chain links TRBV4-1 to TRBJ2-3; no clear D. V lost 1 base and J lost 2, with 13 bases in between. Germline values: CDR1 MGHRA, CDR2 YSYEKL. This CDR3 is 16 amino acids long. CDR3 sequence (DNA): TGCGCCAGCAGCCAAGTCGGTTCCTCCCTCACAGATACGCAGTATTTT. Encoded protein: CASSQVGSSLTDTQYF.

Points on this clonotype: The final CDR3 position lacks the conserved phenylalanine or tryptophan, pointing to a likely read error. The rearrangement joins TRBV19 to TRBJ1-5; D remains ambiguous. This CDR3 spans 15 amino acids. V lost 2 bases, J lost 3 bases, and 11 bases lay in between. Germline CDR1 reads LNHDA; CDR2 reads SQIVND (reference sequence). This CDR3 is CASSIRWQLNQPQHS. The CDR3 nucleotides read TGTGCCAGTAGTATAAGGTGGCAGCTCAATCAGCCCCAGCATTCT.

This clonotype was found many times. This chain joins TRBV6-2 or TRBV6-3 and TRBJ2-7; TRBD2 is a possible D gene (6 bases). Trimming pared 2 bases from V and 0 bases from J, leaving 8 bases between. Germline V gives CDR1 MNHEY, CDR2 SVGEGT. The CDR3 contains 14 residues. CDR3 nucleotide sequence: TGTGCCAGCAGTTACCGGGACTCCTCCTACGAGCAGTACTTC. Translated, it gives CASSYRDSSYEQYF.

At least ten counts were recorded for this clonotype. The V gene is TRBV29-1, the J gene TRBJ2-3; 13 bases map to TRBD2. Unmatched junction bases numbered 3, after V lost 4 bases and J lost 2 bases. Germline CDR1 and CDR2: SQVTM and ANQGSEA. The CDR3 totals 15 residues. DNA for the CDR3: TGCAGCGTTGTGGGACTAGCGGGGCCCACAGATACGCAGTATTTT. Its protein product is CSVVGLAGPTDTQYF.

This clonotype was seen more than once but under ten times. The CDR3 reads CASSPALRGEQYF. DNA for the CDR3: TGTGCCAGCAGCCCGGCTCTGAGAGGCGAGCAGTACTTC. The J gene is TRBJ2-7, the V gene TRBV28; no definite D call. Trimming left V 6 bases short and J 6 bases short, with 15 bases between. CDR1 MDHEN and CDR2 SYDVKM come from the germline V gene. The CDR3 covers 13 residues.

A word on this clonotype: This may come from a read error, since a much larger clone is one base off. The chain links TRBV20-1 to TRBJ2-3; D possibly corresponds to TRBD2 (6 bases). This CDR3 comprises 15 residues. Germline CDR1 and CDR2: DFQATT and SNEGSKA (reference sequence). DNA of the CDR3: TGCAGTGCTAGAGATAGCGGAAAAAGCACAGATACGCTGTATTTT. It is translated as CSARDSGKSTDTLYF.

This chain uses TRBV11-2 with TRBJ2-2; TRBD1 agrees at 8 bases. The germline V gene encodes CDR1 SGHAT and CDR2 FQNNGV. CDR3 length: 15 amino acids. The junction had 6 bases not matched to a gene; V was cut back by 1 base and J by 8 bases. The CDR3 protein is CASSLVTGGYGELFF. CDR3 nucleotide sequence: TGTGCCAGCAGCTTAGTCACAGGGGGTTATGGGGAGCTGTTTTTT.

This clonotype was counted ten times or more. V usage is TRBV2 and J usage is TRBJ1-1; D unresolved. Germline CDR1 reads SNHLY; CDR2 reads FYNNEI. Trimming took off 2 bases at V and 4 bases at J, with 8 bases between the two ends. There are 13 residues in the CDR3. This CDR3 reads CASSEYGVTEAFF. CDR3 DNA: TGTGCCAGCAGTGAATATGGTGTCACTGAAGCTTTCTTT.

The chain couples TRBV6-1 to TRBJ2-2; 7 bases align to TRBD2. The CDR3 has 15 amino acids. The germline V gene has CDR1 MNHNS and CDR2 SASEGT. V lost 3 bases to trimming and J lost 3 bases; unmatched junction nucleotides: 4. CDR3 sequence: CASSDGLVDTGELFF. Here the CDR3 DNA reads TGTGCCAGCAGTGACGGACTAGTCGACACCGGGGAGCTGTTTTTT.

This clonotype was observed a handful of times. This chain links TRBV27 with TRBJ2-1; 14 nucleotides line up with TRBD2. The germline V gene has CDR1 MNHEY and CDR2 SMNVEV (reference sequence). The CDR3 runs 16 residues. Trimming removed 6 bases from V and 3 bases from J; junction bases left unmatched: 4. The CDR3 here is CASRLGTSGSYNEQFF. CDR3 DNA sequence: TGTGCCAGCAGGCTAGGGACTAGCGGGAGCTACAATGAGCAGTTCTTC.

In this sample, this clonotype turned up a few times. The rearrangement joins TRBV7-9 to TRBJ2-1; 7 bases match TRBD2. This CDR3 spans 13 amino acids. Per germline, CDR1 SEHNR and CDR2 FQNEAQ (reference sequence). After removal of 4 bases from V and 9 bases from J, the junction contained 6 bases not matched to a gene. DNA for the CDR3: TGTGCCAGCAGCTCGCGGACTAGTTTTGAGCAGTTCTTC. It is translated as CASSSRTSFEQFF.

The table lists this clonotype with a count of one. Since a much larger clone is just one base distant, this may be a read error. V and J are TRBV12-3 or TRBV12-4 and TRBJ1-5; no definite D call. V dropped 1 base and J dropped 6 bases, with 10 bases sitting between them. The CDR3 contains 14 residues. This CDR3 reads CASSLGWVGQPQHF. As DNA, the CDR3 is TGTGCCAGCAGTTTAGGGTGGGTCGGTCAGCCCCAGCATTTT.

In its sample, this clonotype was seen a few times. The genes are TRBV6-1 and TRBJ2-7; the D gene could be TRBD1 or TRBD2 (5 bases each). Germline assignment: CDR1 MNHNS and CDR2 SASEGT. Deletions cut 6 bases from V and 1 base from J, with 13 bases between. This CDR3 is built from 14 residues. CDR3 protein: CASSPWDASYEQYF. As DNA, the CDR3 is TGTGCCAGCAGCCCCTGGGACGCTTCCTACGAGCAGTACTTC.

This clonotype was seen repeatedly, ten times or more. The rearrangement links TRBV4-1 to TRBJ1-1; the match to TRBD1 covers 10 bases. CDR1 MGHRA and CDR2 YSYEKL come from the germline V gene. CDR3 length equals 15 residues. The J segment lost 5 bases and the V segment lost 3 bases, leaving 6 bases of the junction unmatched. Written as DNA, the CDR3 is TGCGCCAGCAGCCACGACAGGGGGCAGGAGACTGAAGCTTTCTTT. The encoded protein is CASSHDRGQETEAFF.

This clonotype was found many times. The V call is TRBV18, the J call TRBJ1-5, with TRBD1 matching over 10 bases. The germline CDR1 and CDR2 sequences are KGHSH and LQKENI. With V trimmed by 3 bases and J by 5 bases, 7 bases remained unmatched. The CDR3 contains 16 residues. The CDR3 sequence: CASSPRDRGGDQPQHF. DNA of the CDR3: TGTGCCAGCTCACCCCGGGACAGGGGAGGAGATCAGCCCCAGCATTTT.

The chain links TRBV11-2 to TRBJ2-1, with D possibly being TRBD1 (6 bases). Looked up from germline, CDR1 is SGHAT and CDR2 is FQNNGV. The CDR3 is 16 residues long. The V gene lost 2 bases and the J gene lost 1 base, with 12 bases spanning the gap. CDR3 loop: CASSLQGIESYNEQFF. CDR3 bases: TGTGCCAGCAGCTTACAGGGGATTGAATCCTACAATGAGCAGTTCTTC.

About this clonotype: One end of the junction fails to match germline, which may point to a read error. As DNA, the CDR3 is TGTGCCAGCAGCTGGACAACAGATACGCTGTATTTT. It specifies CASSWTTDTLYF. The V gene is TRBV7-6, the J gene TRBJ2-3; a weak D match, TRBD1 (5 bases). This CDR3 has 12 residues. Looked up from germline, CDR1 is SGHVS and CDR2 is FNYEAQ.

This chain links TRBV28 with TRBJ1-3; 7 positions match TRBD1. V trimming: 5 bases; J trimming: 0 bases; junction bases outside the gene matches: 4. The CDR3 extends over 15 amino acids. The germline V gene has CDR1 MDHEN and CDR2 SYDVKM. The CDR3 nucleotides read TGTGCCAGCAGTCTGGACAGGATCTCTGGAAACACCATATATTTT. Its translation: CASSLDRISGNTIYF. The full variable domain, rest sourced from reference TRBV28 and TRBJ1-3, is DVKVTQSSRYLVKRTGEKVFLECVQDMDHENMFWYRQDPGLGLRLIYFSYDVKMKEKGDIPEGYSVSREKKERFSLILESASTNQTSMYLCASSLDRISGNTIYFGEGSWLTVV.

The table lists this clonotype with a few counts. J is TRBJ2-7 and V is TRBV6-5; 11 bases line up with TRBD2. V trimming: 6 bases; J trimming: 3 bases; junction bases outside the gene matches: 7. This CDR3 region has 15 residues. Germline CDR1 MNHEY, CDR2 SVGAGI. CDR3 nucleotides: TGTGCCAGCAGCGCAGGGACTAGCGGAGACTACGAGCAGTACTTC. Translating it yields CASSAGTSGDYEQYF.

This clonotype was observed a handful of times. The CDR3 here is CASSSTGALYYF. The CDR3 region has the DNA TGTGCCAGCAGCTCGACAGGGGCCCTCTACTACTTC. The chain is built from TRBV27 and TRBJ2-5; 8 nucleotides align to TRBD1. This CDR3 contains 12 residues. Looked up from germline, CDR1 is MNHEY and CDR2 is SMNVEV (reference sequence). J lost 14 bases, V lost 6 bases, and 11 bases had no gene match.

This clonotype was counted ten times or more. The V and J genes are TRBV2 and TRBJ2-5; D perhaps matches TRBD1 (6 bases). Trimming removed 3 bases at V and 0 bases at J, with 8 bases between. This CDR3 spans 14 amino acids. The germline V gene has CDR1 SNHLY and CDR2 FYNNEI. The CDR3 DNA sequence: TGTGCCAGCAGTGAGTGGGACAACCAAGAGACCCAGTACTTC. This translates into CASSEWDNQETQYF.